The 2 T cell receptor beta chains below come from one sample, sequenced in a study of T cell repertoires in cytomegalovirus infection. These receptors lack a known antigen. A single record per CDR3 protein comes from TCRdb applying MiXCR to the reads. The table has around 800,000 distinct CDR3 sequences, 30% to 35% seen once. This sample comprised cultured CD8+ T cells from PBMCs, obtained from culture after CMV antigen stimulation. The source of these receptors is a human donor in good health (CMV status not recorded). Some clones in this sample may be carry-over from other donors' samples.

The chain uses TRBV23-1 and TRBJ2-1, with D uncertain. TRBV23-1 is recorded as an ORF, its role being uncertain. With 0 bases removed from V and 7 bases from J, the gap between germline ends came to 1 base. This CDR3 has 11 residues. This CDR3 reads CASSQSNEQFF. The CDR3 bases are TGCGCCAGCAGTCAATCGAATGAGCAGTTCTTC.

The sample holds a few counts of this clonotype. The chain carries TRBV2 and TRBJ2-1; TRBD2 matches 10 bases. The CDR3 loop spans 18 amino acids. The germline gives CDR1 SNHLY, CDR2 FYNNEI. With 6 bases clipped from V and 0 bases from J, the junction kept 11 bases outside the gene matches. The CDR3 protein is CASSGPGLAASSYNEQFF. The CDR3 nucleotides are TGTGCCAGCAGCGGTCCCGGACTAGCGGCAAGCTCCTACAATGAGCAGTTCTTC.